The 10 T cell receptor beta chains presented below share a single source sample, sequenced in a study of blood T cell repertoires in COVID-19. Generated by immunoSEQ multiplex PCR, the TCRdb table keeps only in-frame clones and is missing some. The sample lists approximately 70,000 clones, about 91% occurring once. Sequencing input: peripheral blood. The receptors derive from a man aged 40-49 years with COVID-19, enrolled during active disease.

The chain carries TRBV6-1 and TRBJ2-7; D remains ambiguous. The germline V gene encodes CDR1 MNHNS and CDR2 SASEGT. The CDR3 is 12 amino acids. V was cut by 1 base and J by 4 bases, with 5 bases left in between. CDR3: CASSEGGYEQYF. The CDR3 region has the DNA TGTGCCAGCAGTGAAGGCGGATACGAGCAGTACTTC.

The chain employs TRBV6-5 and TRBJ2-7; D not certain. Germline V gene lookup returns CDR1 MNHEY and CDR2 SVGAGI. V dropped 0 bases and J dropped 0 bases, with 12 bases sitting between them. This CDR3 spans 16 amino acids. CDR3 sequence (DNA): TGTGCCAGCAGTTACTCTTCAGGCTCGCCCTCCTACGAGCAGTACTTC. Protein product: CASSYSSGSPSYEQYF.

The chain employs TRBV6-5 and TRBJ2-5; tentative D call: TRBD2 (5 bases). Trimming left V 6 bases short and J 5 bases short, with 13 bases between. CDR1 and CDR2 (germline): MNHEY, SVGAGI. The CDR3 is made up of 13 amino acids. The CDR3 is CASRRAPGETQYF. The CDR3 bases are TGTGCCAGCAGGCGGGCCCCTGGGGAGACCCAGTACTTC.

V gene TRBV5-5 combines with J gene TRBJ1-1; D unresolved. This CDR3 is built from 14 residues. V lost 0 bases to trimming and J lost 1 base, with 7 bases between them. The V gene's germline CDR1 is SGHKS and CDR2 YYEKEE (reference sequence). This CDR3 reads CASSLVSENTEAFF. CDR3 sequence (DNA): TGTGCCAGCAGCTTGGTGAGTGAGAACACTGAAGCTTTCTTT.

The V call is TRBV4-2, the J call TRBJ1-1, with 7 bases that match TRBD1. Germline assignment: CDR1 LGHNA and CDR2 YNFKEQ. CDR3 length: 13 residues. Unmatched junction bases numbered 1, after V lost 0 bases and J lost 6 bases. The DNA of the CDR3 is TGTGCCAGCAGCCAAGAAGGGGGCTCTGAAGCTTTCTTT. Residues: CASSQEGGSEAFF.

As DNA, the CDR3 is TGTGCCAGCAGCCAGCTCCAGGGCGGCGGGGAGCTGTTTTTT. Translation gives CASSQLQGGGELFF. The chain couples TRBV14 to TRBJ2-2; a weak D match, TRBD1 (5 bases). The CDR3 runs 14 residues. Trimming shortened V by 3 bases and J by 7 bases, and 12 bases separated the two germline ends. Per germline, CDR1 SGHDN and CDR2 FVKESK.

J is TRBJ2-5 and V is TRBV12-3 or TRBV12-4, with a tentative D call TRBD2 (5 bases). The CDR3 length is 13 residues. V gave up 3 bases and J gave up 5 bases, with 10 bases separating them. CDR3 in DNA: TGTGCCAGCAGTTTGAGGGCTGTGGAGACCCAGTACTTC. Its protein product is CASSLRAVETQYF.

Here the CDR3 reads CASSGRSGGANEQFF. In DNA form, the CDR3 reads TGTGCCAGCAGTGGGCGTAGCGGGGGGGCAAATGAGCAGTTCTTC. This chain connects TRBV2 to TRBJ2-1; TRBD2 agrees at 11 bases. There are 15 residues in the CDR3. The ends lost 4 bases at V and 7 bases at J; junction bases unmatched: 6. The germline V gene has CDR1 SNHLY and CDR2 FYNNEI.

This clone appeared a single time. This chain uses TRBV14 with TRBJ1-6; 7 nucleotides match TRBD1. Germline loops: CDR1 SGHDN, CDR2 FVKESK. With V trimmed by 1 base and J by 7 bases, 4 bases remained unmatched. The CDR3 totals 15 residues. CDR3: CASSQVTGVNSPLHF. In DNA, the CDR3 is TGTGCCAGCAGCCAAGTAACAGGGGTAAATTCACCCCTCCACTTT.

CDR3 nucleotide sequence: TGTGCCAGCAGCGTAGGAAACGGTCGACAAGAGACCCAGTACTTC. Translated: CASSVGNGRQETQYF. The rearrangement links TRBV9 to TRBJ2-5, with no clear D. CDR3 length: 15 residues. V lost 0 bases, J lost 2 bases, and 11 bases lay in between. Germline values: CDR1 SGDLS, CDR2 YYNGEE.